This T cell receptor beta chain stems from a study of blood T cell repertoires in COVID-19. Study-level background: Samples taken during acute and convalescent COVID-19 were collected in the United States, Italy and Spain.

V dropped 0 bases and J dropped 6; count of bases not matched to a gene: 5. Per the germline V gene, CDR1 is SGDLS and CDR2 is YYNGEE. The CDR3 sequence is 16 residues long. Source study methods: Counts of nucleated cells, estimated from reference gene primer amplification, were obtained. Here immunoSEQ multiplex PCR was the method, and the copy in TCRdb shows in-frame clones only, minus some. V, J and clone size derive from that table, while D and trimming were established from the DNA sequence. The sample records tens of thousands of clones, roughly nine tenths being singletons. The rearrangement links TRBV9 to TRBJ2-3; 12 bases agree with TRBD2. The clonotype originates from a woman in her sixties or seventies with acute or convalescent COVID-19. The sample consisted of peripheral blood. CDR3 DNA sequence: TGTGCCAGCAGCGTAGTGCTAGCGGGGGGGCTGGATACGCAGTATTTT. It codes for CASSVVLAGGLDTQYF.